This T cell receptor beta chain came from a study of blood T cell repertoires in COVID-19. For the study at large: Acute and convalescent COVID-19 samples came from the United States, Italy and Spain. The cDNA or gDNA used as material had been derived from T cells, B-cell-depleted T cells, or PBMCs.

The authors' processing: Cell counts per sample came from amplifying reference gene primers. Using immunoSEQ multiplex PCR, the repertoire was profiled, and TCRdb retains in-frame clones only, with some absent. V and J calls and clone size follow that table, whereas D and trimming were derived from the DNA. This sample has about 39,000 clones, with 65% to 85% found just once. The V end lost 5 bases, the J end lost 0 bases, and 20 bases lay between the germline ends. This CDR3 spans 18 amino acids. Germline CDR1 MDHEN, CDR2 SYDVKM. Sequencing input: peripheral blood. The chain is built from TRBV28 and TRBJ1-5, with D possibly matching TRBD1 (6 bases). The sequence was obtained from a man between 60 and 75 years old in a cohort sampled during active COVID-19. The CDR3 sequence is CASSLLGLQGRSNQPQHF. The CDR3 nucleotides are TGTGCCAGCAGTCTACTAGGGCTCCAGGGGCGTAGCAATCAGCCCCAGCATTTT.